The 6 T cell receptor beta chains in this list originate from one sample, sequenced in a study of early T cells in non-severe SARS-CoV-2 infection listed by TCRdb under 2021. Library generation was performed with 5' RACE. TCRdb names NextSeq 500 as the instrument used. TCRdb ran its own pipeline on the public reads, namely fastp trimming at Q25 and MiXCR clone calling, and kept in-frame beta chains. Identical CDR3 protein sequences are pooled into one entry, listed with their most common genes and DNA. This sample is represented by about 53,000 distinct CDR3 sequences; around 12% of them were singletons. Jointly, the top ten make up over 2.5% of the sample. The source material was whole blood, sampled at baseline. These receptors came from an adult who was a healthcare worker with PCR-confirmed SARS-CoV-2 infection or an uninfected control (not recorded which).

The CDR3 reads CSGYRGRNEQYF. Here the CDR3 DNA reads TGCAGTGGATACAGGGGGCGGAACGAGCAGTACTTC. The rearrangement uses TRBV20-1 and TRBJ2-7, with 9 bases fitting TRBD1. This CDR3 region has 12 residues. V gave up 7 bases and J gave up 5 bases; unmatched junction bases: 6. Germline CDR1 and CDR2: DFQATT and SNEGSKA (reference sequence).

Concerning this clonotype itself: Relative to the germline gene, one junction end is altered; a read error may explain this. The V and J genes are TRBV3-1 and TRBJ2-2; D may be TRBD2 (5 bases). The CDR3 spans 13 residues. Germline V CDR1 and CDR2: LGHDT, YNNKEL (reference sequence). Here the CDR3 DNA reads TGTGCCAGCAGCCAAAGCGACACCGGGGAGCCGTTTTTT. Its protein product is CASSQSDTGEPFF. The variable domain in full, with the rest retrieved from reference TRBV3-1 and TRBJ2-2, is DTAVSQTPKYLVTQMGNDKSIKCEQNLGHDTMYWYKQDSKKFLKIMFSYNNKELIINETVPNRFSPKSPDKAHLNLHINSLELGDSAVYFCASSQSDTGEPFFGEGSRLTVL.

This clonotype has a count of ten or more. The gene calls are TRBV12-3 or TRBV12-4 and TRBJ2-5; 14 nucleotides match TRBD2. V dropped 5 bases and J dropped 2; count of bases not matched to a gene: 4. The length of the CDR3 is 16 residues. CDR3 bases: TGTGCCAGCAGTCCTAGGACTAGCGGGAGGCAAGAGACCCAGTACTTC. The encoded protein is CASSPRTSGRQETQYF.

A few counts support this clonotype. The CDR3 loop is CASGKRTSGLNEQFF. The DNA of the CDR3 is TGTGCCAGCGGAAAGCGGACTAGCGGACTCAATGAGCAGTTCTTC. The chain links TRBV6-6 to TRBJ2-1; 10 bases map to TRBD2. The ends lost 8 bases at V and 6 bases at J; junction bases unmatched: 10. The CDR3 has 15 residues. Germline loops: CDR1 MNHNY, CDR2 SVGAGI (reference sequence).

This clonotype was detected only a few times. J is TRBJ2-3 and V is TRBV28; D remains unclear. Per the germline V gene, CDR1 is MDHEN and CDR2 is SYDVKM. The CDR3 extends over 15 amino acids. V was shortened by 5 bases and J by 2 bases, with 14 bases between the two germline ends. The CDR3 loop reads CASSPPRQDTDTQYF. CDR3 bases: TGTGCCAGCAGTCCCCCCCGGCAGGACACAGATACGCAGTATTTT. The whole variable domain, filled in from reference TRBV28 and TRBJ2-3, reads DVKVTQSSRYLVKRTGEKVFLECVQDMDHENMFWYRQDPGLGLRLIYFSYDVKMKEKGDIPEGYSVSREKKERFSLILESASTNQTSMYLCASSPPRQDTDTQYFGPGTRLTVL.

The chain is built from TRBV4-2 and TRBJ2-1, with 9 bases identical to TRBD2. There are 18 residues in the CDR3. With 1 base clipped from V and 4 bases from J, the junction kept 11 bases outside the gene matches. The V gene's germline CDR1 is LGHNA and CDR2 YNFKEQ. The CDR3 reads CASSQVSSGLAQYNEQFF. CDR3 in DNA: TGTGCCAGCAGCCAAGTAAGTTCCGGACTAGCGCAATACAATGAGCAGTTCTTC.